This is a list of T cell receptor beta chains from one sample in a study of T cell changes during pregnancy in multiple sclerosis. TCRdb's table, derived via immunoSEQ multiplex PCR, lists solely in-frame clones and lacks some. The sample contains tens of thousands of clones, 93% of which appear only once. The starting material was peripheral blood, obtained after pregnancy. The receptor source for this set is a female donor with multiple sclerosis, enrolled in a pregnancy study. The CDR3 runs from the conserved cysteine through the conserved F or W. The D gene is left open where the match is weak. Not all rows give a size; the values are once, few, many and, for expanded clones, a class.

D gene	V gene	J gene	clone size	CDR3 DNA	CDR3 protein
.	TRBV4-2	TRBJ1-2	.	TGTGCCAGCAGCCAAGATTGGGGGACTCCCTCTGACTATGGCTACACCTTC	CASSQDWGTPSDYGYTF
TRBD2	TRBV19	TRBJ2-3	.	TGTGCCAGTAGTAGGATGGGCGGGAGGGCAGGCACAGATACGCAGTATTTT	CASSRMGGRAGTDTQYF
TRBD2	TRBV4-2	TRBJ2-3	.	TGTGCCAGCAGCCAAGCACTAGCGGGGATTAGCACAGATACGCAGTATTTT	CASSQALAGISTDTQYF
TRBD1	TRBV25-1	TRBJ2-7	.	TGTGCCAGCAGTGAAGGGGCAGGGGGCTTGGACGAGCAGTACTTC	CASSEGAGGLDEQYF
.	TRBV18	TRBJ2-1	.	TGTGCCAGCTCACTAATAGAGGGAGCCAATGAGCAGTTCTTC	CASSLIEGANEQFF
.	TRBV27	TRBJ2-1	.	TGTGCCAGCAGTGTGGGGGGTGCGCGGAGCTCCTACAATGAGCAGTTCTTC	CASSVGGARSSYNEQFF
.	TRBV15	TRBJ2-1	.	TGTGCCACCAGCGTAACGGGTCATGAGCAGTTCTTC	CATSVTGHEQFF
TRBD1	TRBV7-9	TRBJ1-2	.	TGTGCCAGCAGCTTAACAGGGGCAAACTATGGCTACACCTTC	CASSLTGANYGYTF
TRBD2	TRBV19	TRBJ2-5	.	TGTGCCAGTAGTCTAAGGACTAGCGGGAGATCGGAAGAGACCCAGTACTTC	CASSLRTSGRSEETQYF
.	TRBV7-6	TRBJ2-7	.	TGTGCCACCCCAAACCCCCCGAACAGGGAAAGCTACGAGCAGTACTTC	CATPNPPNRESYEQYF
.	TRBV29-1	TRBJ1-1	.	TGCAGCGTTTACCGGGGGACGAACACTGAAGCTTTCTTT	CSVYRGTNTEAFF
.	TRBV11-1	TRBJ2-1	.	TGTGCCAGCAGCTCCAGGACCCTAGCGCTATTCTTC	CASSSRTLALFF
.	TRBV28	TRBJ2-2	once	TGTGCCAGCAGTTTAAGAGAGAACACCGGGGAGCTGTTTTTT	CASSLRENTGELFF
.	TRBV11-3	TRBJ1-1	.	TGTGCCAGCAGCTTAGACGGGAACACTGAAGCTTTCTTT	CASSLDGNTEAFF
.	TRBV6-4	TRBJ1-2	.	TGTGCCAGCAGCCCCGTCCTAAACTATGGCTACACCTTC	CASSPVLNYGYTF
.	TRBV6-5	TRBJ1-4	.	TGTGCCAGCAGTTACTCTCGGGGTAATGAAAAACTGTTTTTT	CASSYSRGNEKLFF
TRBD2	TRBV4-2	TRBJ2-4	.	TGTGCCAGCAGCCTCAATCCCGGACTAGCGGGAGACTTTGCCAAAAACATTCAGTACTTC	CASSLNPGLAGDFAKNIQYF
.	TRBV7-2	TRBJ2-1	.	TGTGCCAGCAGCTTCACCATAGCGAATGAGCAGTTCTTC	CASSFTIANEQFF
TRBD1	TRBV15	TRBJ2-7	.	TGTGCCACCAGCAGGTCCGGGACAGACTACGAGCAGTACTTC	CATSRSGTDYEQYF
.	TRBV5-4	TRBJ2-7	.	TGTGCCAGCAGCACGGGTCACGAGCAGTACTTC	CASSTGHEQYF
TRBD2	TRBV9	TRBJ2-3	.	TGTGCCAGCAGCGTAGAGGCGGGAGGAGCAGATACGCAGTATTTT	CASSVEAGGADTQYF
.	TRBV18	TRBJ2-5	.	TGTGCCAGCTCACCGAAGCGGGAGACCCAGTACTTC	CASSPKRETQYF
.	TRBV13	TRBJ2-1	.	TGTGCCAGCAGCTTAGTGGAGGGAGAGCAGTTCTTC	CASSLVEGEQFF